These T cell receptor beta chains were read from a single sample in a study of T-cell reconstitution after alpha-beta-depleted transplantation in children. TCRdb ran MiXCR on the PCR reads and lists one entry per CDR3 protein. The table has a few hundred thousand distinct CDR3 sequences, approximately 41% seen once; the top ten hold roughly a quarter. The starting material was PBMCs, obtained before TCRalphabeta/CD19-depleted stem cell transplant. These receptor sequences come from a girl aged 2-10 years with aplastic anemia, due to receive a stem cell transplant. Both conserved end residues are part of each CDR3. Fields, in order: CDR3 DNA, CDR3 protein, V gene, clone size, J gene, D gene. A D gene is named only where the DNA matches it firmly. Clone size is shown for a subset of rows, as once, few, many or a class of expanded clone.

CDR3nt: TGTGCCAGCAGCTTGGCCCAACAGGGTCCAGATACGCAGTATTTT
CDR3aa: CASSLAQQGPDTQYF
v_gene: TRBV5-6
abundance: NA
j_gene: TRBJ2-3
d_gene: NA

CDR3nt: TGCAGTGCTAGAGATTGGACTAGCGTCTATACGCAGTATTTT
CDR3aa: CSARDWTSVYTQYF
v_gene: TRBV20-1
abundance: NA
j_gene: TRBJ2-3
d_gene: TRBD2

CDR3nt: TGTGCCAGCAGCTTAATCGGAACGCCCAATGAGCAGTTCTTC
CDR3aa: CASSLIGTPNEQFF
v_gene: TRBV7-3
abundance: NA
j_gene: TRBJ2-1
d_gene: NA

CDR3nt: TGCAGCGTTGAAGATTTTAGCTACTATGGCTACACCTTC
CDR3aa: CSVEDFSYYGYTF
v_gene: TRBV29-1
abundance: NA
j_gene: TRBJ1-2
d_gene: NA

CDR3nt: TGTGCCAGCAGCGCCGGGATGGTAGCGGTTGAAGAGACCCAGTACTTC
CDR3aa: CASSAGMVAVEETQYF
v_gene: TRBV9
abundance: NA
j_gene: TRBJ2-5
d_gene: NA

CDR3nt: TGTGCCAGCAGCCAAGAAGGGACTAGCGGGAGTTGGGGCAGCGGGGAGACCCAGTACTTC
CDR3aa: CASSQEGTSGSWGSGETQYF
v_gene: TRBV4-2
abundance: many
j_gene: TRBJ2-5
d_gene: TRBD2

CDR3nt: TGTGCCAGCAGTGGGACCTGGGGACTGAACACTGAAGCTTTCTTT
CDR3aa: CASSGTWGLNTEAFF
v_gene: TRBV28
abundance: many
j_gene: TRBJ1-1
d_gene: NA

CDR3nt: TGCAGTGCCCTTGACAGGGGCCATGAGCAGTTCTTC
CDR3aa: CSALDRGHEQFF
v_gene: TRBV20-1
abundance: few
j_gene: TRBJ2-1
d_gene: TRBD1

CDR3nt: TGCAGCGTTTTTGCACTAGCGGGAGGGAATGAGCAGTTCTTC
CDR3aa: CSVFALAGGNEQFF
v_gene: TRBV29-1
abundance: NA
j_gene: TRBJ2-1
d_gene: TRBD2

CDR3nt: TGTGCCAGCAGCCCGGAAGGAGCTTCCTACAATGAGCAGTTCTTC
CDR3aa: CASSPEGASYNEQFF
v_gene: TRBV5-6
abundance: many
j_gene: TRBJ2-1
d_gene: NA

CDR3nt: TGCAGTGCAACCTTGGGGCGGGTGTACGAGCAGTACTTC
CDR3aa: CSATLGRVYEQYF
v_gene: TRBV20-1
abundance: NA
j_gene: TRBJ2-7
d_gene: NA

CDR3nt: TGTGCCAGCAGCTCCTCGAGGCGAAATGATGAGCAGTTCTTC
CDR3aa: CASSSSRRNDEQFF
v_gene: TRBV7-8
abundance: NA
j_gene: TRBJ2-1
d_gene: NA

CDR3nt: TGCAGTGCTAGAGAACGGGTCTTGCGCGGGAGGAGATACGAGCAGTACTTC
CDR3aa: CSARERVLRGRRYEQYF
v_gene: TRBV20-1
abundance: many
j_gene: TRBJ2-7
d_gene: TRBD2

CDR3nt: TGTGCCAGCAGTGACTCGATGGTTACTAGCGAAGGGTATTACGAGCAGTACTTC
CDR3aa: CASSDSMVTSEGYYEQYF
v_gene: TRBV6-4
abundance: few
j_gene: TRBJ2-7
d_gene: TRBD2

CDR3nt: TGTGCCAGCAGCTTCAGCCTCCGGGGGAACAATGAGCAGTTCTTC
CDR3aa: CASSFSLRGNNEQFF
v_gene: TRBV7-9
abundance: NA
j_gene: TRBJ2-1
d_gene: NA

CDR3nt: TGTGCCAGCAGCCCAGGACAGGGGCACAATGAGCAGTTCTTC
CDR3aa: CASSPGQGHNEQFF
v_gene: TRBV7-3
abundance: many
j_gene: TRBJ2-1
d_gene: TRBD1

CDR3nt: TGTGCCAGCAGCGTATTAAGTAGCTCTTCCTACAATGAGCAGTTCTTC
CDR3aa: CASSVLSSSSYNEQFF
v_gene: TRBV9
abundance: NA
j_gene: TRBJ2-1
d_gene: NA

CDR3nt: TGCAGTGCTAGAGAGGGAGGTCACATCGGGGAGCTGTTTTTT
CDR3aa: CSAREGGHIGELFF
v_gene: TRBV20-1
abundance: NA
j_gene: TRBJ2-2
d_gene: NA

CDR3nt: TGCGCCAGCAGCTCATATACCGGGACTAGCGGGTACCTTATCTCGGGGGAGACCCAGTACTTC
CDR3aa: CASSSYTGTSGYLISGETQYF
v_gene: TRBV5-1
abundance: NA
j_gene: TRBJ2-5
d_gene: TRBD2

CDR3nt: TGTGCCAGCAGCTTCTCCGGACTAGCGGGAGGGATTAGGGGCGGGGAGCTGTTTTTT
CDR3aa: CASSFSGLAGGIRGGELFF
v_gene: TRBV11-3
abundance: many
j_gene: TRBJ2-2
d_gene: TRBD2

CDR3nt: TGCGCCAGCAGCTTTGTAGGCTTCCTGCTTGTCCCAGATACGCAGTATTTT
CDR3aa: CASSFVGFLLVPDTQYF
v_gene: TRBV5-1
abundance: NA
j_gene: TRBJ2-3
d_gene: NA

CDR3nt: TGCAGTGGAAGACTTAACACCGGGGAGCTGTTTTTT
CDR3aa: CSGRLNTGELFF
v_gene: TRBV20-1
abundance: NA
j_gene: TRBJ2-2
d_gene: NA

CDR3nt: TGCGCCAGCAGCAAAGGGACATCCGAAGAGACCCAGTACTTC
CDR3aa: CASSKGTSEETQYF
v_gene: TRBV5-1
abundance: NA
j_gene: TRBJ2-5
d_gene: NA

CDR3nt: TGTGCCAGCAGCCTCAGCGGGGGGACGGGTCAGCCCCAGCATTTT
CDR3aa: CASSLSGGTGQPQHF
v_gene: TRBV12-3/TRBV12-4
abundance: few
j_gene: TRBJ1-5
d_gene: NA

CDR3nt: TGTGCCAGCAGCCAAGGGCGCGGGGCCAACGTCCTGACTTTC
CDR3aa: CASSQGRGANVLTF
v_gene: TRBV4-2
abundance: few
j_gene: TRBJ2-6
d_gene: NA

CDR3nt: TGCAGCGCATTAGGGGGAACAGACAGGACCACCTACGAGCAGTACTTC
CDR3aa: CSALGGTDRTTYEQYF
v_gene: TRBV29-1
abundance: NA
j_gene: TRBJ2-7
d_gene: NA

CDR3nt: TGTGCCAGCAGCTTTTTAGGCGAGAACACCGGGGAGCTGTTTTTT
CDR3aa: CASSFLGENTGELFF
v_gene: TRBV5-8
abundance: NA
j_gene: TRBJ2-2
d_gene: NA